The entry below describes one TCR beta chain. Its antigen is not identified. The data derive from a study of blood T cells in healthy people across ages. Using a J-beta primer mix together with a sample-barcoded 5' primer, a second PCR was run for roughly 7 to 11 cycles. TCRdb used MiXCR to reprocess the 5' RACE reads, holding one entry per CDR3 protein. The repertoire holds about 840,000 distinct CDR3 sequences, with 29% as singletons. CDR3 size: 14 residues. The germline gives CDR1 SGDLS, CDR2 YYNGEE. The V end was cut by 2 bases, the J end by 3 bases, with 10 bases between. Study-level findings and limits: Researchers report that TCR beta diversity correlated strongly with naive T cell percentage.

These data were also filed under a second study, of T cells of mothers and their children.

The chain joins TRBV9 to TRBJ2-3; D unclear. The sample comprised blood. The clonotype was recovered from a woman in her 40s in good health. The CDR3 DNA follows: TGTGCCAGCAGCGTCCTCGTAGGGACAGATACGCAGTATTTT. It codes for CASSVLVGTDTQYF. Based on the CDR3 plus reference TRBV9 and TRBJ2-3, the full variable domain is DSGVTQTPKHLITATGQRVTLRCSPRSGDLSVYWYQQSLDQGLQFLIQYYNGEERAKGNILERFSAQQFPDLHSELNLSSLELGDSALYFCASSVLVGTDTQYFGPGTRLTVL.